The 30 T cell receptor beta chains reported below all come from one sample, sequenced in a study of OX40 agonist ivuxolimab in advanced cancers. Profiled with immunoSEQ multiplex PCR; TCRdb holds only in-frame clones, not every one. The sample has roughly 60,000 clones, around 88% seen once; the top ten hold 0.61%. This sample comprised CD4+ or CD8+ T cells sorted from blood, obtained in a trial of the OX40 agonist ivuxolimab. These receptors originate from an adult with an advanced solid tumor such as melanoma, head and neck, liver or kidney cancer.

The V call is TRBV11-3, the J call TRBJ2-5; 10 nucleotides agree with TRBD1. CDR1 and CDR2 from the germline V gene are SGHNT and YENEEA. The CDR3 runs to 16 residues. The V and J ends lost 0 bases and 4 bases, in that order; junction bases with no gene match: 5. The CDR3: CASSLEGTGVPETQYF. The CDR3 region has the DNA TGTGCCAGCAGCTTAGAGGGGACAGGGGTTCCAGAGACCCAGTACTTC.

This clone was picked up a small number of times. CDR3 DNA sequence: TGCGCCAGCAGCCGGGACAGCACAGATACGCAGTATTTT. Protein sequence: CASSRDSTDTQYF. The V call is TRBV5-1, the J call TRBJ2-3; D tentatively reads TRBD1 or TRBD2 (5 bases each). Germline assignment: CDR1 SGHRS and CDR2 YFSETQ. Trimming cost V 4 bases and J 0 bases, with 6 bases left between them. CDR3 length: 13 residues.

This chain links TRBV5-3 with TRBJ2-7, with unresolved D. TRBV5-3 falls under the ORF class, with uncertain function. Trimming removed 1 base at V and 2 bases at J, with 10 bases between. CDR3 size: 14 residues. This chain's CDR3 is CARSLRRRTYEQYF. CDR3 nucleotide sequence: TGTGCCAGAAGCTTGAGACGACGAACCTACGAGCAGTACTTC.

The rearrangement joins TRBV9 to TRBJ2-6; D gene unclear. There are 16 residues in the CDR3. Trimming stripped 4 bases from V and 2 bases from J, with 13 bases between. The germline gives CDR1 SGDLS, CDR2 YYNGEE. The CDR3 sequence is CASSPRGVAGANVLTF. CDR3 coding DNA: TGTGCCAGCAGCCCCCGCGGAGTAGCTGGGGCCAACGTCCTGACTTTC.

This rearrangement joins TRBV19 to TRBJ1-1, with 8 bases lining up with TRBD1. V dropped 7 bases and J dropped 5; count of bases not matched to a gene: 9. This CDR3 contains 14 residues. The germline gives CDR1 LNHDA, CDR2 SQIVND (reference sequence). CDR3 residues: CASTTQGARTEAFF. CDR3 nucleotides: TGTGCCAGTACTACCCAGGGGGCAAGGACTGAAGCTTTCTTT.

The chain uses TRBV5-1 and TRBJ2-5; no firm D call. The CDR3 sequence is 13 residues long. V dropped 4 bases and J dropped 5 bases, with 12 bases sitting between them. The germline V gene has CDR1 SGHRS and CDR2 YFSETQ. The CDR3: CASSGALRETQYF. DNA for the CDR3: TGCGCCAGCAGCGGAGCCCTCCGGGAGACCCAGTACTTC.

The CDR3, as DNA: TGCGCCACGGACGGGAGGGGAGATACGCAGTATTTT. As protein: CATDGRGDTQYF. V usage is TRBV10-2 and J usage is TRBJ2-3, with 8 bases that match TRBD2. CDR3 length equals 12 residues. Trimming at V came to 10 bases and at J to 5 bases, leaving 5 bases not matched to a gene. Germline CDR1 reads WSHSY; CDR2 reads SAAADI.

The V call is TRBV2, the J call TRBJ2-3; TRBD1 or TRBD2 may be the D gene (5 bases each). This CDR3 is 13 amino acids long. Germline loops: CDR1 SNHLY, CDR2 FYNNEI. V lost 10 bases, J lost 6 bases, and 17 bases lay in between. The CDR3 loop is CAITPGGRDTQYF. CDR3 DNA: TGTGCCATAACCCCTGGGGGACGGGATACGCAGTATTTT.

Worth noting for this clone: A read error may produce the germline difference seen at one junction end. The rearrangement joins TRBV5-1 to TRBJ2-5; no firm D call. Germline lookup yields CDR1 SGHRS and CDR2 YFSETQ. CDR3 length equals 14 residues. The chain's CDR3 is CASSPGRYQETQYF. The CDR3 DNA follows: TGCGCCAGCAGCCCAGGCCGTTACCAGGAGACCCAGTACTTC.

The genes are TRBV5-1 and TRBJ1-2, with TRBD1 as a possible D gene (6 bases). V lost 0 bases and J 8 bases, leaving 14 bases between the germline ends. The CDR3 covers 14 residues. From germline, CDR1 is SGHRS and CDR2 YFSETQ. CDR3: CASSLGDTSFGYTF. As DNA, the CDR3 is TGCGCCAGCAGCTTGGGGGACACCAGTTTCGGCTACACCTTC.

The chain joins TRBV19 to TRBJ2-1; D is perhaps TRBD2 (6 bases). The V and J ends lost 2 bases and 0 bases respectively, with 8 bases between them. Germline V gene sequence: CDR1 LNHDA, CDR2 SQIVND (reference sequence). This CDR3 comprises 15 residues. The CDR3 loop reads CASSIWRVSYNEQFF. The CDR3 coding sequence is TGTGCCAGTAGTATATGGAGGGTCTCCTACAATGAGCAGTTCTTC.

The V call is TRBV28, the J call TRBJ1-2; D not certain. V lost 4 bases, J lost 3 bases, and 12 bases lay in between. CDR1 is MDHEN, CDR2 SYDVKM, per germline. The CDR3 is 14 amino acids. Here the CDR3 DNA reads TGTGCCAGCAGTTCCCTCGCAGCCGACTATGGCTACACCTTC. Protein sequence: CASSSLAADYGYTF.

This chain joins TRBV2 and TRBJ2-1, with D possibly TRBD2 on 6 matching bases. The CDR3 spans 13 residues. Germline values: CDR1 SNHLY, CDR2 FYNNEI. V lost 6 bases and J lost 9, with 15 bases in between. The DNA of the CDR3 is TGTGCCAGCAGGGGGGACTTGTTGTTTGAGCAGTTCTTC. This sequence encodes CASRGDLLFEQFF.

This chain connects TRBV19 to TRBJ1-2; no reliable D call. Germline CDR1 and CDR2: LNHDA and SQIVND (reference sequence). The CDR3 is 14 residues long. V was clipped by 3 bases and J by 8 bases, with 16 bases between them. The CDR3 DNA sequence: TGTGCCAGTAGTATCGAGGGAGTACTTGGCGGCTACACCTTC. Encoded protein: CASSIEGVLGGYTF.

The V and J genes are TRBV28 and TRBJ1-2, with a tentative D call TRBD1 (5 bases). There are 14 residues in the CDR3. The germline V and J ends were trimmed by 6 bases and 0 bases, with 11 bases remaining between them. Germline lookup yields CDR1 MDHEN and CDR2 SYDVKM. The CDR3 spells CASRSTGPNYGYTF. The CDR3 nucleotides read TGTGCCAGCAGGTCCACAGGCCCTAACTATGGCTACACCTTC.

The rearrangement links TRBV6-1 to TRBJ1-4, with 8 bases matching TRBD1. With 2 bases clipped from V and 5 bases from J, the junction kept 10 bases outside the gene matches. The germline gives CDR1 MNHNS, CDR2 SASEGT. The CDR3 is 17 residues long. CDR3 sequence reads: CASSELTPGTGNEKLFF. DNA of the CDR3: TGTGCCAGCAGTGAACTAACCCCCGGGACAGGAAATGAAAAACTGTTTTTT.

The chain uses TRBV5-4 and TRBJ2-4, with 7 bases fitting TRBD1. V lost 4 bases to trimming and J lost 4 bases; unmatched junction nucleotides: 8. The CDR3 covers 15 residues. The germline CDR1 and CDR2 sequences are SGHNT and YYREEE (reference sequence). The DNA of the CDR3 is TGTGCCAGCAGCCCTGGGGGACAGAGGAAAAACATTCAGTACTTC. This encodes CASSPGGQRKNIQYF.

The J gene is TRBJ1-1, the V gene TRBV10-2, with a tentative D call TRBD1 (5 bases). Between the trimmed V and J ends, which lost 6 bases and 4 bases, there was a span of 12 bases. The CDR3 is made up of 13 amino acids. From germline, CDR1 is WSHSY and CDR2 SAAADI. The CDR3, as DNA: TGCGCCAGCAGGGAGGGTGGGGCCACTGAAGCTTTCTTT. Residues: CASREGGATEAFF.

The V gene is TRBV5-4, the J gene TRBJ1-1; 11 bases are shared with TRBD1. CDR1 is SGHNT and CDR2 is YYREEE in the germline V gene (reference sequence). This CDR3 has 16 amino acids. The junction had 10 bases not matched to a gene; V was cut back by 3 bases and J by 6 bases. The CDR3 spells CASSWTGGGVDSEAFF. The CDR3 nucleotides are TGTGCCAGCAGCTGGACAGGGGGCGGGGTAGATTCTGAAGCTTTCTTT.

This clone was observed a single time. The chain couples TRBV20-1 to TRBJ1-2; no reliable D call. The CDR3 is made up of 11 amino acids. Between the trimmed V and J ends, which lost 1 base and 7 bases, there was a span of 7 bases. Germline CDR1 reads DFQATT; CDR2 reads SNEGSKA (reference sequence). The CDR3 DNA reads TGCAGTGCTAGAGCTGGGTTTGGCTACACCTTC. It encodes CSARAGFGYTF.

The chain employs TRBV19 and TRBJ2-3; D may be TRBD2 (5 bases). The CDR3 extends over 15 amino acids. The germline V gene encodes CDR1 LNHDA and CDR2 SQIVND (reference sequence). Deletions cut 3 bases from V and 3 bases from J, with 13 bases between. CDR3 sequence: CASSIMGSMTDTQYF. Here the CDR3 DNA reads TGTGCCAGTAGTATTATGGGGAGTATGACAGATACGCAGTATTTT.

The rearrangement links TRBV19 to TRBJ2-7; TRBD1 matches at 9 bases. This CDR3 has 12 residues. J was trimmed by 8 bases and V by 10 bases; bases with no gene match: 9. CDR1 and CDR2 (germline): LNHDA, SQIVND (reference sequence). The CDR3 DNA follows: TGTGCCATTGGGACAGGGTCTGGGAAGCAGTACTTC. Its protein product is CAIGTGSGKQYF. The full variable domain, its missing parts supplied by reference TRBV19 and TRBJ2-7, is DGGITQSPKYLFRKEGQNVTLSCEQNLNHDAMYWYRQDPGQGLRLIYYSQIVNDFQKGDIAEGYSVSREKKESFPLTVTSAQKNPTAFYLCAIGTGSGKQYFGPGTRLTVT.

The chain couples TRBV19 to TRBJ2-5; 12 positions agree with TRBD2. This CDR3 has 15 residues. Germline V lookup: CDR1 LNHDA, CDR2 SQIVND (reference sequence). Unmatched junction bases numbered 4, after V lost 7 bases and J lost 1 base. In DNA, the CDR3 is TGTGCCAGTAAGGGACTAGCGGGTTTCCAAGAGACCCAGTACTTC. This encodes CASKGLAGFQETQYF.

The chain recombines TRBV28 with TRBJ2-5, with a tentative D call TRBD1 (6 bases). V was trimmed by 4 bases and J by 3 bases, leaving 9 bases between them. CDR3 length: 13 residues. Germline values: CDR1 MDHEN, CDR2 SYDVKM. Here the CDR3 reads CASSYRDEETQYF. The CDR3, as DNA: TGTGCCAGCAGTTACAGGGACGAAGAGACCCAGTACTTC. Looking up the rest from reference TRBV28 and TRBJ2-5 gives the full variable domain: DVKVTQSSRYLVKRTGEKVFLECVQDMDHENMFWYRQDPGLGLRLIYFSYDVKMKEKGDIPEGYSVSREKKERFSLILESASTNQTSMYLCASSYRDEETQYFGPGTRLLVL.

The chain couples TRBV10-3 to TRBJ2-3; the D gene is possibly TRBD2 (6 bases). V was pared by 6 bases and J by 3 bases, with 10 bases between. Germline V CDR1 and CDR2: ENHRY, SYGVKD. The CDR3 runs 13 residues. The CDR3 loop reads CAIRMEGTDTQYF. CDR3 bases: TGTGCCATCAGGATGGAGGGTACAGATACGCAGTATTTT.

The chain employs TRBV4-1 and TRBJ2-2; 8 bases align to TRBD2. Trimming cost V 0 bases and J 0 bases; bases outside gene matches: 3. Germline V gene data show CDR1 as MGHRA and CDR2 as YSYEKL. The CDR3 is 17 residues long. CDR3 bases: TGCGCCAGCAGCCAAGATACTAGCGGAGCGAACACCGGGGAGCTGTTTTTT. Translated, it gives CASSQDTSGANTGELFF.

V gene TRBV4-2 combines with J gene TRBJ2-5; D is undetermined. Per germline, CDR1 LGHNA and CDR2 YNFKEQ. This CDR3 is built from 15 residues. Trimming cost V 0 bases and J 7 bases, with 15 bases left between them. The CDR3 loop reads CASSQETPPSGTQYF. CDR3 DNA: TGTGCCAGCAGCCAAGAGACCCCCCCAAGTGGGACCCAGTACTTC.

The CDR3 DNA sequence: TGCAGTCCTCATCGCACAGATACGCAGTATTTT. Its protein is CSPHRTDTQYF. The rearrangement links TRBV20-1 to TRBJ2-3; D call uncertain. Deletions cut 8 bases from V and 1 base from J, with 7 bases between. This CDR3 is 11 amino acids long. CDR1 is DFQATT and CDR2 is SNEGSKA in the germline V gene (reference sequence).

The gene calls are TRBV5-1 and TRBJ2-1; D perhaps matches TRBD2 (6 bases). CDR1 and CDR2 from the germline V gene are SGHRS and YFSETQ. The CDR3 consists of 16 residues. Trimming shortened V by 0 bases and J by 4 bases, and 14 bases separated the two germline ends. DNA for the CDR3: TGCGCCAGCAGCTTGGCCGCGGCGGGATCATACAATGAGCAGTTCTTC. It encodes CASSLAAAGSYNEQFF.

The CDR3 DNA reads TGTGCCAGCATGAGGAGGGGTTATAGCAATCAGCCCCAGCATTTT. Residues: CASMRRGYSNQPQHF. The chain employs TRBV27 and TRBJ1-5, with a tentative D call TRBD1 (5 bases). V was clipped by 7 bases and J by 0 bases, with 13 bases between them. Germline V gives CDR1 MNHEY, CDR2 SMNVEV (reference sequence). The CDR3 spans 15 residues.